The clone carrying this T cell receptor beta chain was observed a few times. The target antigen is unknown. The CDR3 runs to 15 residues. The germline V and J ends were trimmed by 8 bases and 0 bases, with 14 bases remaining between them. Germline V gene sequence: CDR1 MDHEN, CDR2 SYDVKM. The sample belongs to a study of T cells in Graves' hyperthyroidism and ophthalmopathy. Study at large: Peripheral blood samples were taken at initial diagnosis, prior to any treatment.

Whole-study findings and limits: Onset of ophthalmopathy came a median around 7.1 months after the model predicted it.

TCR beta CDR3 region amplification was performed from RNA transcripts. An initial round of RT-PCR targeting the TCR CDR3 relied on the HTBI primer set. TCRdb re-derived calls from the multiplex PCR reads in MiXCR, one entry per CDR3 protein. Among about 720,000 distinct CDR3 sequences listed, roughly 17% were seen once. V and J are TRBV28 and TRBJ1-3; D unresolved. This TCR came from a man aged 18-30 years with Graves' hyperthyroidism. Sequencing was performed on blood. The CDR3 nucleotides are TGTGCCAGCCGAGGTCTCGCCCTCTCTGGAAACACCATATATTTT. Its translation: CASRGLALSGNTIYF.